These T cell receptor beta chains were read from a single sample in a study of memory CD8 T cells in hepatitis C reinfection. Profiled with immunoSEQ multiplex PCR; TCRdb holds only in-frame clones, not every one. The repertoire holds 35,000 to 50,000 clones, with roughly 88% as singletons. Sequencing was performed on naive CD8+ T cells sorted from blood. These receptors came from a man younger than 35 with hepatitis C virus infection. Both conserved end residues are part of each CDR3. Each record gives: D gene, clone size, V gene, CDR3 length, J gene, CDR3 DNA, CDR3 protein. A D gene is named only where the DNA matches it firmly. Clone size is given for some rows only: seen once, a few or many times, or a class if the clone is expanded.

d_gene: -
abundance: -
v_gene: TRBV11-2
len: 12
j_gene: TRBJ2-5
CDR3nt: TGTGCCAGCAGCGGACAGCAAGAGGCCCAGTACTTC
CDR3aa: CASSGQQEAQYF

d_gene: -
abundance: once
v_gene: TRBV7-8
len: 14
j_gene: TRBJ2-3
CDR3nt: TGTGCCAGCAGCTTAACCGGTCTCACAGATACGCAGTATTTT
CDR3aa: CASSLTGLTDTQYF

d_gene: -
abundance: -
v_gene: TRBV11-2
len: 14
j_gene: TRBJ2-5
CDR3nt: TGTGCCAGCAGCCGGACATGGAGGGAGGAGACCCAGTACTTC
CDR3aa: CASSRTWREETQYF

d_gene: TRBD2
abundance: -
v_gene: TRBV10-3
len: 16
j_gene: TRBJ2-7
CDR3nt: TGTGCCATCAGTGATGGGGGACTAGTGAATACGGGGGAGCAGTACTTC
CDR3aa: CAISDGGLVNTGEQYF

d_gene: -
abundance: -
v_gene: TRBV6-5
len: 14
j_gene: TRBJ1-5
CDR3nt: TGTGCCAGCAGTTGGACAGCTAGCAATCAGCCCCAGCATTTT
CDR3aa: CASSWTASNQPQHF

d_gene: -
abundance: -
v_gene: TRBV20-1
len: 11
j_gene: TRBJ2-1
CDR3nt: TGCAGTGCCCGACTAGTGGATGAGCAGTTCTTC
CDR3aa: CSARLVDEQFF

d_gene: -
abundance: -
v_gene: TRBV7-6
len: 14
j_gene: TRBJ2-3
CDR3nt: TGTGCCAGCAGCTTAGCGGGTGGGCTAGATACGCAGTATTTT
CDR3aa: CASSLAGGLDTQYF

d_gene: -
abundance: -
v_gene: TRBV7-9
len: 15
j_gene: TRBJ2-4
CDR3nt: TGTGCCAGCAGCTCCCGTGATGACGGGGCAGGGGTTCAGTACTTC
CDR3aa: CASSSRDDGAGVQYF

d_gene: -
abundance: -
v_gene: TRBV4-1
len: 14
j_gene: TRBJ2-7
CDR3nt: TGCGCCAGCAGCCAAGACGGGGACTTCTACGAGCAGTACTTC
CDR3aa: CASSQDGDFYEQYF

d_gene: -
abundance: -
v_gene: TRBV13
len: 13
j_gene: TRBJ2-2
CDR3nt: TGTGCCAGCAGCCTCGGGGTTACCGGGGAGCTGTTTTTT
CDR3aa: CASSLGVTGELFF

d_gene: TRBD2
abundance: -
v_gene: TRBV7-9
len: 17
j_gene: TRBJ2-3
CDR3nt: TGTGCCAGCAGCCCGACTCGGACTAGGAGTAGCACAGATACGCAGTATTTT
CDR3aa: CASSPTRTRSSTDTQYF

d_gene: TRBD1
abundance: -
v_gene: TRBV6-5
len: 14
j_gene: TRBJ1-1
CDR3nt: TGTGTCAGCAGATACGGGACAGAGAACACTGAAGCTTTCTTT
CDR3aa: CVSRYGTENTEAFF

d_gene: -
abundance: -
v_gene: TRBV6-5
len: 14
j_gene: TRBJ1-2
CDR3nt: TGTGCCAGCAGTTACTCGAGTCAGGGGAGCGGCTACACCTTC
CDR3aa: CASSYSSQGSGYTF

d_gene: -
abundance: -
v_gene: TRBV5-1
len: 13
j_gene: TRBJ2-7
CDR3nt: TGCGCCAGCAGCTTGCCCTCCCCCTACGAGCAGTACTTC
CDR3aa: CASSLPSPYEQYF

d_gene: -
abundance: -
v_gene: TRBV13
len: 13
j_gene: TRBJ2-1
CDR3nt: TGTGCCAGCAGCTTGGGCAGATCCAATGAGCAGTTCTTC
CDR3aa: CASSLGRSNEQFF